This entry is about one T cell receptor (beta chain). Its antigen is unidentified. This entry is derived from a study of early stage breast cancer tumors. On the study more broadly: Samples were sequenced at 7.5 to 10-fold average coverage.

Germline V lookup: CDR1 SGDLS, CDR2 YYNGEE. This CDR3 spans 13 amino acids. The J segment lost 4 bases and the V segment lost 5 bases, leaving 5 bases of the junction unmatched. Broader study findings: Comparing each tissue with blood distinguished tumor from normal in about 85% of the 16 patients.

TCRdb's table, derived via immunoSEQ multiplex PCR, lists solely in-frame clones and lacks some. Among fewer than 50,000 clones listed, about two thirds were seen once. This rearrangement joins TRBV9 to TRBJ1-2, with TRBD1 matching over 7 bases. The source material was blood. This TCR derives from a person aged 45 to 60 with breast cancer. The CDR3 reads CASRATGAYGYTF. Here the CDR3 DNA reads TGTGCCAGCAGAGCAACAGGGGCCTATGGCTACACCTTC.